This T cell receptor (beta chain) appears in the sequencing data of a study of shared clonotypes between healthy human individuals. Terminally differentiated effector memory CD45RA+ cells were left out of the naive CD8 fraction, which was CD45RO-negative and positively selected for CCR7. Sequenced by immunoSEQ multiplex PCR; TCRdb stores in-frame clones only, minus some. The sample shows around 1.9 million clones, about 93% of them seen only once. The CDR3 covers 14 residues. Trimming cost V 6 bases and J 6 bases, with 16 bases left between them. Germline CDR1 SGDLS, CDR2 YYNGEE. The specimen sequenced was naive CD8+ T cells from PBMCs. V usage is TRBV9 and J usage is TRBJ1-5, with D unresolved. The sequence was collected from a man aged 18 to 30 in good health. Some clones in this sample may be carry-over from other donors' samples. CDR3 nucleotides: TGTGCCAGCAATTCGGGTAGGAAAGGTCAGCCCCAGCATTTT. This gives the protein CASNSGRKGQPQHF.